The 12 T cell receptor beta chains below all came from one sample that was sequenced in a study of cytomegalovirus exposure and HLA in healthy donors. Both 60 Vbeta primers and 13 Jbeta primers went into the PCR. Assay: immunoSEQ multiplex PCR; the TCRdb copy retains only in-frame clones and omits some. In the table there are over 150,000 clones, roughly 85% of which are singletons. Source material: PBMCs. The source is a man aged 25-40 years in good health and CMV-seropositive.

CDR3 amino acids: CASSIGLNEQFF. Written as DNA, the CDR3 is TGTGCCAGTAGTATCGGTCTCAATGAGCAGTTCTTC. This chain connects TRBV19 to TRBJ2-1; no clear D. V was cut by 3 bases and J by 6 bases, with 6 bases left in between. The CDR3 spans 12 residues. In germline, CDR1 is LNHDA, CDR2 SQIVND (reference sequence).

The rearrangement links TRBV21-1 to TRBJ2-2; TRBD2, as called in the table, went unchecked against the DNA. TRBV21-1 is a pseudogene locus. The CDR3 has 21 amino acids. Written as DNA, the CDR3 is TGTGCCAGCAGCAAAGGTCTAGGCGGGAGAGCCTCAAACCTCCCCACCGGGGAGCTGTTTTTT. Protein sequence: CASSKGLGGRASNLPTGELFF.

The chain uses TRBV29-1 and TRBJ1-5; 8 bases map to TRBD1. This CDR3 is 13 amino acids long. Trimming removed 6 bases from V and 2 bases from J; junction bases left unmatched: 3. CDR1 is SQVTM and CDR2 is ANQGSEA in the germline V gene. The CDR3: CSVKTGGNQPQHF. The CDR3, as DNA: TGCAGCGTGAAGACAGGGGGCAATCAGCCCCAGCATTTT.

The CDR3 spells CASSIGQGVSQPQHF. In nucleotides, the CDR3 is TGTGCCAGTAGTATCGGGCAGGGGGTTTCTCAGCCCCAGCATTTT. V and J are TRBV19 and TRBJ1-5; 7 nucleotides match TRBD1. The length of the CDR3 is 15 residues. V was clipped by 3 bases and J by 6 bases; unmatched bases: 8. The V gene's germline CDR1 is LNHDA and CDR2 SQIVND (reference sequence).

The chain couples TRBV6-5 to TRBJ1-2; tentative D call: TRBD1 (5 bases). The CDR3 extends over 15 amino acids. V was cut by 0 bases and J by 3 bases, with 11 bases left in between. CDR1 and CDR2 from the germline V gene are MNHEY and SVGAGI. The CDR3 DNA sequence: TGTGCCAGCAGTTACTCCGCTTGGGGGGACTATGGCTACACCTTC. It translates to CASSYSAWGDYGYTF.

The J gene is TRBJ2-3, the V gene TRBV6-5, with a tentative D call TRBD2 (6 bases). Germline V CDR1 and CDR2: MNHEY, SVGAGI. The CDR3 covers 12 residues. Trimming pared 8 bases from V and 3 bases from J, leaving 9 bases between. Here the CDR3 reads CASRGGTDTQYF. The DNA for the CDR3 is TGTGCCAGCCGGGGAGGAACAGATACGCAGTATTTT.

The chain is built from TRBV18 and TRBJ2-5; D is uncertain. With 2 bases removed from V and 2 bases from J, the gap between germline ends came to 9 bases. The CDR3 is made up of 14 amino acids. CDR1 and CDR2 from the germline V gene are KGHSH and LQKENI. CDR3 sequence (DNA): TGTGCCAGCTCACCATTTAAGGAGCAAGAGACCCAGTACTTC. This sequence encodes CASSPFKEQETQYF.

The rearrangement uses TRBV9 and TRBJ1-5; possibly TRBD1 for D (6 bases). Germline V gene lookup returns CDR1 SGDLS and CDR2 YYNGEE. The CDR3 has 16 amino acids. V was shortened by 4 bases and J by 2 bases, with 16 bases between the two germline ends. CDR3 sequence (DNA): TGTGCCAGCAGCAAAGAGGGGGGAGGGGGCAATCAGCCCCAGCATTTT. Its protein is CASSKEGGGGNQPQHF. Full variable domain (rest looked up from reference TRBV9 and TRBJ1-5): DSGVTQTPKHLITATGQRVTLRCSPRSGDLSVYWYQQSLDQGLQFLIQYYNGEERAKGNILERFSAQQFPDLHSELNLSSLELGDSALYFCASSKEGGGGNQPQHFGDGTRLSIL.

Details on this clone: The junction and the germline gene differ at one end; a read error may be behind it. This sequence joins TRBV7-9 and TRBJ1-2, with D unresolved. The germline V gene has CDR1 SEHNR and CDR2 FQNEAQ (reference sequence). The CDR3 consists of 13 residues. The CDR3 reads CSSSLIENNGYTF. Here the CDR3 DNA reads TGTTCCAGCAGCTTAATTGAAAACAATGGCTACACCTTC.

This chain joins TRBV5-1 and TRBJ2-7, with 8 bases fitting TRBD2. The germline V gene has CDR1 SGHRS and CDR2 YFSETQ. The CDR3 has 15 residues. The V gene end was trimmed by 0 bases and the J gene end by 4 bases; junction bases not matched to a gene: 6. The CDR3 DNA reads TGCGCCAGCAGCTTGGGTGCGGCGGGGGGTTACGAGCAGTACTTC. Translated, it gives CASSLGAAGGYEQYF.

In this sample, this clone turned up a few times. The CDR3 is CAAGTVITGELFF. Written as DNA, the CDR3 is TGTGCCGCCGGGACTGTCATCACCGGGGAGCTGTTTTTT. This sequence joins TRBV6-5 and TRBJ2-2; D perhaps matches TRBD2 (6 bases). The germline V gene has CDR1 MNHEY and CDR2 SVGAGI. Between the trimmed V and J ends, which lost 11 bases and 4 bases, there was a span of 14 bases. This CDR3 is 13 amino acids long.

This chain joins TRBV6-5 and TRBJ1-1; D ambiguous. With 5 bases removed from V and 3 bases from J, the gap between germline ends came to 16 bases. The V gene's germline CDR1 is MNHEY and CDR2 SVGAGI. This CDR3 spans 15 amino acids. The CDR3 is CASSTSPTAYTEAFF. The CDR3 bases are TGTGCCAGCAGTACTAGCCCGACTGCTTACACTGAAGCTTTCTTT.